One sample yielded the 21 T cell receptor beta chains listed below, sequenced in a study of blood T cells in healthy people across ages. Primed by a sample-barcoded 5' primer and a J-beta primer mix, a second PCR proceeded for 7 to 11 cycles. MiXCR was run by TCRdb on the 5' RACE reads, yielding one entry per CDR3 protein. The profile covers 1.5 million to 2 million distinct CDR3 sequences, with approximately 40% appearing a single time and 23% taken by the ten largest. Sequenced material: blood. The receptors here all came from a human donor in good health.

This clonotype was seen a few times. V and J are TRBV5-1 and TRBJ2-5; D possibly corresponds to TRBD1 (6 bases). Trimming cost V 5 bases and J 0 bases, with 11 bases left between them. The CDR3 is 14 residues long. Germline CDR1 reads SGHRS; CDR2 reads YFSETQ. CDR3 protein: CASRRTAYQETQYF. CDR3 DNA sequence: TGCGCCAGCAGGCGGACAGCCTACCAAGAGACCCAGTACTTC.

The V gene is TRBV6-1, the J gene TRBJ2-2; D call uncertain. V gave up 9 bases and J gave up 2 bases, with 13 bases separating them. Germline CDR1 is MNHNS and CDR2 is SASEGT. The CDR3 covers 14 residues. The CDR3 coding sequence is TGTGCCAGTACAAGAAACGCAAACACCGGGGAGCTGTTTTTT. Its protein is CASTRNANTGELFF.

This clonotype appeared a few times. The rearrangement links TRBV5-1 to TRBJ1-4; 12 bases map to TRBD1. CDR3 length: 18 amino acids. V lost 5 bases and J lost 0; bases outside the gene matches: 8. Germline V CDR1 and CDR2: SGHRS, YFSETQ. CDR3 sequence: CASRAGTGGLTTNEKLFF. Here the CDR3 DNA reads TGCGCCAGCAGGGCCGGGACAGGGGGCCTTACAACTAATGAAAAACTGTTTTTT.

J is TRBJ2-1 and V is TRBV5-5; 11 nucleotides align to TRBD2. Trimming at V came to 0 bases and at J to 0 bases, leaving 8 bases not matched to a gene. The CDR3 loop spans 19 amino acids. In germline, CDR1 is SGHKS, CDR2 YYEKEE (reference sequence). CDR3 sequence: CASSLGVAGGLSSYNEQFF. Written as DNA, the CDR3 is TGTGCCAGCAGCTTGGGGGTAGCGGGGGGGCTAAGCTCCTACAATGAGCAGTTCTTC.

This chain uses TRBV6-2 or TRBV6-3 with TRBJ1-1; D is ambiguous. Germline-derived CDR1 and CDR2 are MNHEY and SVGEGT. V lost 5 bases and J 2 bases, leaving 12 bases between the germline ends. The CDR3 covers 14 residues. DNA of the CDR3: TGTGCCAGCAGTCCCGGTGGATTTAACACTGAAGCTTTCTTT. Its translation: CASSPGGFNTEAFF.

This clonotype turned up a few times. This rearrangement joins TRBV19 to TRBJ2-7; 8 bases are shared with TRBD2. J gave up 3 bases and V 5 bases, and 6 bases lay outside the gene matches. CDR1 and CDR2 (germline): LNHDA, SQIVND (reference sequence). This CDR3 has 14 amino acids. The CDR3 loop is CASSLIAGNYEQYF. The DNA of the CDR3 is TGTGCCAGTAGTTTAATAGCGGGAAACTACGAGCAGTACTTC.

This clonotype has only a few counts. At one of its ends the junction is not consistent with the germline gene, which may arise from a read error. This rearrangement joins TRBV7-9 to TRBJ2-2, with 8 positions matching TRBD1. The CDR3 loop spans 15 amino acids. Germline V gives CDR1 SEHNR, CDR2 FQNEAQ (reference sequence). CDR3 protein: CASSFGQGNTGELFF. In nucleotides, the CDR3 is TGCGCCAGCAGCTTTGGACAGGGGAACACCGGGGAGCTGTTTTTT.

This chain connects TRBV12-3 or TRBV12-4 to TRBJ1-2; D is possibly TRBD1 (5 bases). This CDR3 is 13 amino acids long. V lost 3 bases and J lost 8, with 13 bases in between. Here the CDR3 reads CASSFRRGGGYTF. CDR3 nucleotides: TGTGCCAGCAGTTTTAGAAGGGGAGGCGGCTACACCTTC.

The chain is built from TRBV12-3 or TRBV12-4 and TRBJ2-7; D is unclear. Trimming cost V 3 bases and J 2 bases, with 11 bases left between them. This CDR3 is built from 14 residues. The CDR3 protein is CASSFLPQPYEQYF. DNA for the CDR3: TGTGCCAGCAGTTTTCTGCCACAGCCCTACGAGCAGTACTTC.

This clonotype was picked up a small number of times. The V and J genes are TRBV5-5 and TRBJ2-5; 13 bases match TRBD2. V trimming: 5 bases; J trimming: 4 bases; junction bases outside the gene matches: 11. This CDR3 spans 17 amino acids. Per germline, CDR1 SGHKS and CDR2 YYEKEE (reference sequence). CDR3 in DNA: TGTGCCAGCAGTTATGGGACTAGCGGGACTTTGGGAGAGACCCAGTACTTC. Translated: CASSYGTSGTLGETQYF.

J is TRBJ2-1 and V is TRBV24-1, with 8 bases that match TRBD2. Trimming at V came to 4 bases and at J to 8 bases, leaving 6 bases not matched to a gene. CDR3 size: 14 residues. CDR1 KGHDR and CDR2 SFDVKD come from the germline V gene. In DNA form, the CDR3 reads TGTGCCACCAGTGACCCTACTAGCGGATATGAGCAGTTCTTC. It specifies CATSDPTSGYEQFF.

The chain has TRBV10-3 and TRBJ2-1; D ambiguous. The germline V and J ends were trimmed by 2 bases and 4 bases, with 9 bases remaining between them. CDR3 length: 14 amino acids. The germline gives CDR1 ENHRY, CDR2 SYGVKD. The CDR3 protein is CAISESKGYNEQFF. The DNA of the CDR3 is TGTGCCATCAGTGAGAGTAAGGGATACAATGAGCAGTTCTTC.

The gene calls are TRBV7-2 and TRBJ1-5; weak D call: TRBD1 (6 bases). The CDR3 totals 14 residues. The V end was cut by 5 bases, the J end by 8 bases, with 16 bases between. CDR1 SGHTA and CDR2 FQGNSA come from the germline V gene. The CDR3 here is CASSPAGGSKPQHF. CDR3 DNA: TGTGCCAGCAGCCCTGCTGGGGGCTCGAAGCCCCAGCATTTT.

The rearrangement links TRBV9 to TRBJ2-4; maybe TRBD1 (6 bases). The J call may be wrong; the DNA end is better matched by TRBJ2-7. Germline CDR1 is SGDLS and CDR2 is YYNGEE. This CDR3 spans 12 amino acids. CDR3 sequence (DNA): TGTGCCAGCAGCGCAGGACAGAGCGAGCAGTACTTC. It codes for CASSAGQSEQYF.

V and J are TRBV5-1 and TRBJ2-3; TRBD1 aligns across 9 bases. Germline V CDR1 and CDR2: SGHRS, YFSETQ. This CDR3 has 15 residues. V shed 3 bases and J 4 bases; nucleotides not matched to a gene: 6. The CDR3 DNA is TGCGCCAGCAGCTGGAGGGACAGGGACCCAGATACGCAGTATTTT. Translating it yields CASSWRDRDPDTQYF.

The CDR3 spells CASSRDIPYEQYF. The CDR3 DNA reads as TGCGCCAGCAGCCGAGACATCCCCTACGAGCAGTACTTC. This rearrangement joins TRBV4-1 to TRBJ2-7; D is ambiguous. The length of the CDR3 is 13 residues. Germline assignment: CDR1 MGHRA and CDR2 YSYEKL. V was clipped by 4 bases and J by 2 bases, with 9 bases between them.

This clonotype was seen just once. CDR3 DNA: TGTGCCAGCAGCCTGAGGTCTAGCGGGGGCTCCTACGAGCAGTACTTC. Residues: CASSLRSSGGSYEQYF. The rearrangement joins TRBV3-1 to TRBJ2-7; 10 nucleotides line up with TRBD2. V dropped 4 bases and J dropped 0; count of bases not matched to a gene: 6. The CDR3 is 16 residues long. CDR1 is LGHDT and CDR2 is YNNKEL in the germline V gene (reference sequence).

This chain uses TRBV28 with TRBJ1-1; D is ambiguous. V lost 3 bases to trimming and J lost 5 bases, with 13 bases between them. The germline gives CDR1 MDHEN, CDR2 SYDVKM. The CDR3 consists of 14 residues. The CDR3 sequence: CASSLLGKGTEAFF. The CDR3, as DNA: TGTGCCAGCAGTTTGTTGGGAAAAGGGACTGAAGCTTTCTTT.

This clonotype appeared a few times. V is TRBV7-2 and J is TRBJ2-3, with 8 bases aligning to TRBD1. The CDR3 has 12 residues. J lost 13 bases, V lost 5 bases, and 8 bases had no gene match. CDR1 is SGHTA and CDR2 is FQGNSA in the germline V gene. CDR3 protein: CASSLRTGQKYF. The CDR3 coding sequence is TGTGCCAGCAGCCTCCGGACAGGGCAGAAGTATTTT.

The genes are TRBV20-1 and TRBJ1-2; 11 bases align to TRBD1. Trimming cost V 6 bases and J 7 bases; bases outside gene matches: 10. The CDR3 consists of 14 residues. CDR1 and CDR2 (germline): DFQATT, SNEGSKA (reference sequence). The CDR3 DNA reads as TGCAGTGCAGCACGGACAGGGGGCTTCGGTGGCTACACCTTC. This sequence encodes CSAARTGGFGGYTF.

The rearrangement links TRBV27 to TRBJ1-1; D is perhaps TRBD1 (6 bases). Germline CDR1 reads MNHEY; CDR2 reads SMNVEV (reference sequence). The ends were cut back, 0 bases at V and 5 bases at J, with 16 bases in the middle. The CDR3 contains 16 residues. CDR3 sequence: CASSLSGGEGFTEAFF. The CDR3, as DNA: TGTGCCAGCAGTTTATCGGGGGGCGAAGGATTTACTGAAGCTTTCTTT.